These 20 T cell receptor beta chains were sequenced from one sample in a study of patients and donors after allogeneic stem cell transplantation (dated by TCRdb to 2018 to 2020). The library relied on RT-PCR. TCRdb records NextSeq 550 as the sequencer. The public reads were quality trimmed at Q25 with fastp and then assembled into clones with MiXCR by TCRdb, keeping productive beta chains. CDR3 protein duplicates are merged, each entry listing the most common genes and DNA. The sample profile shows around 23,000 distinct CDR3 sequences; around 29% of them were found once. The ten largest account for around 47% of the sample. The specimen sequenced was blood, either unsorted or a sorted T cell fraction (not recorded which). The receptors shown here come from a human donor who was either an allogeneic HSCT recipient or a stem cell or donor lymphocyte infusion donor (not recorded which). It is not recorded whose cells these are; they may come from a transplant donor.

The genes are TRBV9 and TRBJ1-5, with 7 bases that match TRBD1. The length of the CDR3 is 14 residues. Germline V gene lookup returns CDR1 SGDLS and CDR2 YYNGEE. V gave up 2 bases and J gave up 6 bases; unmatched junction bases: 5. Here the CDR3 reads CASSVTGSGQPQHF. CDR3 coding DNA: TGTGCCAGCAGCGTGACAGGGTCCGGTCAGCCCCAGCATTTT.

The chain recombines TRBV28 with TRBJ2-1, with TRBD1 matching over 8 bases. V lost 10 bases and J lost 8; bases outside the gene matches: 7. The CDR3 is 12 amino acids. The germline V gene has CDR1 MDHEN and CDR2 SYDVKM. CDR3: CATWDRWDEQFF. The CDR3 DNA reads as TGTGCCACCTGGGACAGGTGGGATGAGCAGTTCTTC. Supplemented by reference TRBV28 and TRBJ2-1, the full variable domain reads DVKVTQSSRYLVKRTGEKVFLECVQDMDHENMFWYRQDPGLGLRLIYFSYDVKMKEKGDIPEGYSVSREKKERFSLILESASTNQTSMYLCATWDRWDEQFFGPGTRLTVL.

In this sample, this clonotype turned up many times. The rearrangement uses TRBV20-1 and TRBJ1-1; D perhaps matches TRBD1 (6 bases). In germline, CDR1 is DFQATT, CDR2 SNEGSKA (reference sequence). The CDR3 has 13 residues. CDR3: CRTTGPLATEAFF. The CDR3 DNA is TGCAGGACGACAGGTCCCTTAGCCACTGAAGCTTTCTTT.

This clonotype has only a few counts. V usage is TRBV20-1 and J usage is TRBJ1-2, with TRBD1 matching 7 bases. Germline CDR1 is DFQATT and CDR2 is SNEGSKA (reference sequence). The CDR3 spans 16 residues. Trimming cost V 3 bases and J 4 bases; bases outside gene matches: 14. The CDR3: CSASVWRQGLGYGYTF. CDR3 DNA: TGCAGTGCTAGCGTGTGGCGACAGGGATTAGGCTATGGCTACACCTTC.

This clonotype was seen a few times. The chain couples TRBV28 to TRBJ2-2; 14 positions agree with TRBD2. V dropped 6 bases and J dropped 3; count of bases not matched to a gene: 9. Germline CDR1 is MDHEN and CDR2 is SYDVKM. The CDR3 sequence is 18 residues long. In DNA, the CDR3 is TGTGCCAGCAGCCACCGACTAGCGGGGGGGCCCCACACCGGGGAGCTGTTTTTT. Translated, it gives CASSHRLAGGPHTGELFF.

J is TRBJ2-7 and V is TRBV20-1, with TRBD2 matching over 8 bases. The CDR3 runs 11 residues. V was pared by 5 bases and J by 7 bases, with 4 bases of the junction left unmatched. Looked up from germline, CDR1 is DFQATT and CDR2 is SNEGSKA (reference sequence). The CDR3: CSAWTSREQYV. Written as DNA, the CDR3 is TGCAGTGCTTGGACTAGCCGGGAGCAGTACGTC.

The chain has TRBV5-1 and TRBJ1-4; perhaps TRBD1 as D (5 bases). V was trimmed by 2 bases and J by 3 bases, leaving 11 bases between them. Germline CDR1 reads SGHRS; CDR2 reads YFSETQ. This CDR3 spans 15 amino acids. CDR3 amino acids: CASSLRRGANEKLFF. The DNA of the CDR3 is TGCGCCAGCAGCTTACGCCGGGGGGCTAATGAAAAACTGTTTTTT.

At least ten counts were recorded for this clonotype. The CDR3 DNA is TGCAGTGCTAGAGGTGGGGGGAATTACGAGCAGTACTTC. Translating gives CSARGGGNYEQYF. The V call is TRBV20-1, the J call TRBJ2-7; D may be TRBD2 (6 bases). The CDR3 is made up of 13 amino acids. The V gene's germline CDR1 is DFQATT and CDR2 SNEGSKA (reference sequence). V lost 1 base and J 4 bases, leaving 11 bases between the germline ends.

This clonotype rates as medium-sized. The chain combines TRBV5-1 with TRBJ1-2, with TRBD1 matching over 7 bases. Looked up from germline, CDR1 is SGHRS and CDR2 is YFSETQ. V trimming: 4 bases; J trimming: 4 bases; junction bases outside the gene matches: 10. This CDR3 has 15 amino acids. The CDR3 loop reads CASSPGWDSLYGYTF. The CDR3 DNA reads TGCGCCAGCAGCCCGGGATGGGACAGCCTCTATGGCTACACCTTC.

The chain carries TRBV10-3 and TRBJ2-3, with TRBD2 matching 10 bases. V was clipped by 2 bases and J by 0 bases; unmatched bases: 2. CDR1 ENHRY and CDR2 SYGVKD come from the germline V gene. This CDR3 has 16 amino acids. CDR3 in DNA: TGTGCCATCAGTGAGACTAGCGGGGAAAGCACAGATACGCAGTATTTT. It translates to CAISETSGESTDTQYF.

The CDR3 spells CSATDSSYEQYF. Here the CDR3 DNA reads TGCAGTGCTACGGACAGCTCCTACGAGCAGTACTTC. The chain links TRBV20-1 to TRBJ2-7, with a tentative D call TRBD1 (6 bases). This CDR3 spans 12 amino acids. Trimming left V 4 bases short and J 0 bases short, with 7 bases between. The germline CDR1 and CDR2 sequences are DFQATT and SNEGSKA (reference sequence).

This clonotype was detected many times. The chain couples TRBV7-2 to TRBJ2-1; weak D call: TRBD2 (6 bases). Germline-derived CDR1 and CDR2 are SGHTA and FQGNSA. The CDR3 covers 14 residues. The V and J ends lost 5 bases and 5 bases respectively, with 13 bases between them. As DNA, the CDR3 is TGTGCCAGCAGCACGATCGGGGGTGACAATGAGCAGTTCTTC. Translated, it gives CASSTIGGDNEQFF.

This clonotype was detected a few times. This sequence joins TRBV12-3 or TRBV12-4 and TRBJ1-1; no clear D gene. The CDR3 runs to 11 residues. The V end was cut by 5 bases, the J end by 8 bases, with 9 bases between. CDR3 sequence (DNA): TGTGCCAGCAGTGTCGACGGCGAAGCTTTCTTT. Translated: CASSVDGEAFF.

Only a few counts were recorded for this clonotype. The gene calls are TRBV10-3 and TRBJ2-3; weak D call: TRBD2 (5 bases). Trimming pared 3 bases from V and 5 bases from J, leaving 15 bases between. This CDR3 comprises 15 residues. Germline loops: CDR1 ENHRY, CDR2 SYGVKD. Here the CDR3 reads CAISDPGSLKDTQYF. DNA for the CDR3: TGTGCCATCAGTGACCCGGGGTCTTTAAAAGATACGCAGTATTTT.

The genes are TRBV7-2 and TRBJ1-2; D is uncertain. Per the germline V gene, CDR1 is SGHTA and CDR2 is FQGNSA. The V end was cut by 2 bases, the J end by 4 bases, with 11 bases between. The CDR3 is 14 residues long. Here the CDR3 reads CASSLKGPRYGYTF. CDR3 sequence (DNA): TGTGCCAGCAGCTTAAAGGGTCCCCGCTATGGCTACACCTTC. The entire variable domain, with the rest obtained from reference TRBV7-2 and TRBJ1-2, is as follows: GAGVSQSPSNKVTEKGKDVELRCDPISGHTALYWYRQSLGQGLEFLIYFQGNSAPDKSGLPSDRFSAERTGGSVSTLTIQRTQQEDSAVYLCASSLKGPRYGYTFGSGTRLTVV.

This clonotype turned up a few times. The chain uses TRBV12-3 or TRBV12-4 and TRBJ1-5; 7 bases are a match to TRBD1. The ends lost 6 bases at V and 3 bases at J; junction bases unmatched: 11. The CDR3 contains 16 residues. This CDR3 reads CASSNKQGLPNQPQHF. CDR3 DNA: TGTGCCAGCAGCAACAAACAGGGGCTACCCAATCAGCCCCAGCATTTT.

J is TRBJ2-5 and V is TRBV9, with 8 bases fitting TRBD2. CDR1 SGDLS and CDR2 YYNGEE come from the germline V gene. The V and J ends lost 3 bases and 7 bases, in that order; junction bases with no gene match: 5. The CDR3 is 13 amino acids. CDR3 sequence reads: CASSGSGGGTQYF. The DNA for the CDR3 is TGTGCCAGCAGCGGAAGCGGGGGTGGGACCCAGTACTTC.

The table lists this clonotype with a few counts. V is TRBV5-1 and J is TRBJ1-6; D remains unclear. V shed 3 bases and J shed 8 bases, with 6 bases lying between them. This CDR3 has 12 amino acids. Germline CDR1 reads SGHRS; CDR2 reads YFSETQ. The CDR3 region is CASSWGDSPLHF. CDR3 nucleotides: TGCGCCAGCAGCTGGGGAGATTCACCCCTCCACTTT.

In this sample, this clonotype turned up a few times. The chain links TRBV7-2 to TRBJ2-6; D not resolved. Germline V lookup: CDR1 SGHTA, CDR2 FQGNSA. The CDR3 runs to 16 residues. The germline V and J ends were trimmed by 5 bases and 0 bases, with 11 bases remaining between them. This CDR3 is CASSTAGFSGANVLTF. CDR3 coding DNA: TGTGCCAGCAGCACAGCCGGGTTCTCTGGGGCCAACGTCCTGACTTTC.

The chain is built from TRBV12-3 or TRBV12-4 and TRBJ2-3; the match to TRBD2 covers 13 bases. V trimming: 4 bases; J trimming: 4 bases; junction bases outside the gene matches: 2. This CDR3 contains 15 residues. The CDR3 reads CASSSLAGGPDTQYF. Written as DNA, the CDR3 is TGTGCCAGCAGTTCACTAGCGGGGGGGCCAGATACGCAGTATTTT.